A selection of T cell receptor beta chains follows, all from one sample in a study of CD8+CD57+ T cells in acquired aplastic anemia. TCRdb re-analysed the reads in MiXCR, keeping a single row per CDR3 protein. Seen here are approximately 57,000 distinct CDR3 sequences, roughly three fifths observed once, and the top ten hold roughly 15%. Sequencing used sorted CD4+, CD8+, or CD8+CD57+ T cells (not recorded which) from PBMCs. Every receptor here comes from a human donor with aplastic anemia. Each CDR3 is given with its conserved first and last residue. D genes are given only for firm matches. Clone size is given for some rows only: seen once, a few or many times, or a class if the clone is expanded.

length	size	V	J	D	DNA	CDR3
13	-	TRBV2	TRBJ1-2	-	TGTGCCAGCAGAGAAGATGGGAGGAGGGGCTACACCTTC	CASREDGRRGYTF
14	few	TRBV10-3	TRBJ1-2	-	TGTGCCATCAGTGAGTTATCCGGGACACTTGGCTACACCTTC	CAISELSGTLGYTF
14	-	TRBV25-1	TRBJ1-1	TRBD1	TGTGCCAGCAGCGCCTCGACAGGGGGCACTGAAGCTTTCTTT	CASSASTGGTEAFF
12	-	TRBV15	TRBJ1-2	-	TGTGCCACCAGCAGGGCACAGGACGGCTACACCTTC	CATSRAQDGYTF
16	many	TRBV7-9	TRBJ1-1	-	TGTGCCAGCAGCTCGTCCCATACAGAGCGGGGCACTGAAGCTTTCTTT	CASSSSHTERGTEAFF
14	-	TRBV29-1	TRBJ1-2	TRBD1	TGCAGCGTTGAAAACAGGGGGGTCGGCTATGGCTACACCTTC	CSVENRGVGYGYTF
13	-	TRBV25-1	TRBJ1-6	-	TGTGCCAGCAGGGACGTATCTAATTCACCCCTCCACTTT	CASRDVSNSPLHF
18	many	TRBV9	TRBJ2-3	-	TGTGCCAGCAGCGTACGCGGGACAGATTTGGGGCTCACAGATACGCAGTATTTT	CASSVRGTDLGLTDTQYF
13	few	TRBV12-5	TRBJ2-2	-	TGTGCTAGTGCCTCCGACCACACCGGGGAGCTGTTTTTT	CASASDHTGELFF
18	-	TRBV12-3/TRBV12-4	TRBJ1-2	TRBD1	TGTGCCAGCAGTCCGTCCGGGACAGGGGGCGCGGGGGACTATGGCTACACCTTC	CASSPSGTGGAGDYGYTF
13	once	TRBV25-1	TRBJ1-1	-	TGTGCCAGCAGTGAGGGGGGGCAACCTGAAGCTTTCTTT	CASSEGGQPEAFF
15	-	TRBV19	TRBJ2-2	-	TGTGCCAGTAGTATTGGGCTAGCGTTACCCGGGGAGCTGTTTTTT	CASSIGLALPGELFF
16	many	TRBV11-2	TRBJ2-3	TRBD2	TGTGCCAGCAGCTTACTAGCGGGGGGGATCGCAGATACGCAGTATTTT	CASSLLAGGIADTQYF
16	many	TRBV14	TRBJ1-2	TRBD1	TGTGCCAGCAGCCAAGATAGGTCAGGGGGCAACTATGGCTACACCTTC	CASSQDRSGGNYGYTF
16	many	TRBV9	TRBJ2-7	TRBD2	TGTGCCAGCAGCCCCCATCACAATAGCGGGCCCTACGAGCAGTACTTC	CASSPHHNSGPYEQYF
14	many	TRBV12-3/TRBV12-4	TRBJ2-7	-	TGTGCCAGCACCGGTTCCGGGTCACCCTACGAGCAGTACTTC	CASTGSGSPYEQYF
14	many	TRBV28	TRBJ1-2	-	TGTGCCAGCAGTTTAGTGGGGGGCCCTTATGGCTACACCTTC	CASSLVGGPYGYTF
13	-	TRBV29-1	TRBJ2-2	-	TGCAGCGTTGAAGATCAAGGCACCGGGGAGCTGTTTTTT	CSVEDQGTGELFF
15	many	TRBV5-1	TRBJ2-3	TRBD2	TGCGCCAGCAGCCTTAGCGGGGGGAGCACAGATACGCAGTATTTT	CASSLSGGSTDTQYF
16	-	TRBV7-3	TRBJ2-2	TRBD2	TGTGCCAGCAGCTCGAAACTAGCGGGAGGGATCGGGGAGCTGTTTTTT	CASSSKLAGGIGELFF
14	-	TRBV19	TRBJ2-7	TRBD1	TGTGCCAGCGCCCAGGGGGCCGGAGGATACGAGCAGTACTTC	CASAQGAGGYEQYF
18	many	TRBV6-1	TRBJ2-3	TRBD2	TGTGCCAGCACTCTAAGAGGGGGGACTAGCGGCTACACAGATACGCAGTATTTT	CASTLRGGTSGYTDTQYF
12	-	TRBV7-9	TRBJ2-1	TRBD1	TGTGCCAGCAGCTTAGGGACAGGTGAGCAGTTCTTC	CASSLGTGEQFF
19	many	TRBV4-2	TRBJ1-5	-	TGTGCCAGCAGCCAAGTCAGTCTCGGCCCAGAGTTTAGCAATCAGCCCCAGCATTTT	CASSQVSLGPEFSNQPQHF
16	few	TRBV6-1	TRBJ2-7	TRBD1	TGTGCCAGCAGTGCGATTCCGGGACAGGGCACCTACGAGCAGTACTTC	CASSAIPGQGTYEQYF
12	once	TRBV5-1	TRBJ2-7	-	TGCGCCAGAGCCGGGACACACTACGAGCAGTACTTC	CARAGTHYEQYF
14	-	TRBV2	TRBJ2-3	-	TGTGCCAGCAGTGGGGCGTCCCGCACAGATACGCAGTATTTT	CASSGASRTDTQYF